The 15 T cell receptor beta chains listed next were all sequenced from one sample in a study of T cell changes during pregnancy in multiple sclerosis. Clones were read by immunoSEQ multiplex PCR, and TCRdb kept only the in-frame ones, dropping some. Among 25,000 to 30,000 clones listed, roughly nine tenths were seen once. The sample here was CD4+ T cells from peripheral blood mononuclear cells, taken in the first trimester of pregnancy. All receptors come from a female donor in good health, enrolled as a control in a pregnancy study.

The chain carries TRBV7-6 and TRBJ2-1; 10 bases match TRBD2. Trimming cost V 5 bases and J 10 bases; bases outside gene matches: 2. Germline lookup yields CDR1 SGHVS and CDR2 FNYEAQ. The CDR3 covers 12 residues. The CDR3 reads CASSSGRAEQFF. The CDR3 DNA reads as TGTGCCAGCAGCAGCGGGAGGGCGGAGCAGTTCTTC. Supplemented by reference TRBV7-6 and TRBJ2-1, the full variable domain reads GAGVSQSPRYKVTKRGQDVALRCDPISGHVSLYWYRQALGQGPEFLTYFNYEAQQDKSGLPNDRFSAERPEGSISTLTIQRTEQRDSAMYRCASSSGRAEQFFGPGTRLTVL.

V usage is TRBV27 and J usage is TRBJ2-7; 9 nucleotides line up with TRBD2. Germline V gene sequence: CDR1 MNHEY, CDR2 SMNVEV (reference sequence). CDR3 length: 17 amino acids. V lost 7 bases and J lost 7; bases outside the gene matches: 20. In DNA form, the CDR3 reads TGTGCCAGCATGGTTGCGGGAGGGTCTCTCGCTAGTACGGAGCAGTACTTC. This encodes CASMVAGGSLASTEQYF.

The V gene is TRBV6-4, the J gene TRBJ1-3; D possibly corresponds to TRBD1 (6 bases). This CDR3 is 16 amino acids long. Germline lookup yields CDR1 MRHNA and CDR2 SNTAGT. V shed 0 bases and J shed 0 bases, with 9 bases lying between them. CDR3 loop: CASSDSGRGSGNTIYF. In DNA form, the CDR3 reads TGTGCCAGCAGTGACTCGGGCAGGGGCTCTGGAAACACCATATATTTT.

This CDR3 is CAWGPRPAGSYNEQFF. The DNA of the CDR3 is TGTGCCTGGGGTCCTCGGCCGGCGGGATCCTACAATGAGCAGTTCTTC. The rearrangement links TRBV30 to TRBJ2-1; the D gene is possibly TRBD2 (6 bases). Trimming shortened V by 5 bases and J by 1 base, and 18 bases separated the two germline ends. Germline CDR1 reads GTSNPN; CDR2 reads SVGIG (reference sequence). CDR3 size: 16 residues.

The chain combines TRBV19 with TRBJ2-3; the match to TRBD2 covers 8 bases. The CDR3 contains 14 residues. V lost 8 bases and J lost 0; bases outside the gene matches: 4. Germline V gives CDR1 LNHDA, CDR2 SQIVND (reference sequence). CDR3 amino acids: CASRERGSTDTQYF. The CDR3 nucleotides read TGTGCCAGTCGTGAGCGGGGGAGCACAGATACGCAGTATTTT.

This chain uses TRBV7-9 with TRBJ2-7; 11 bases align to TRBD2. The V gene end was trimmed by 1 base and the J gene end by 1 base; junction bases not matched to a gene: 3. The germline V gene has CDR1 SEHNR and CDR2 FQNEAQ (reference sequence). The CDR3 covers 16 residues. The CDR3 loop is CASSLVGTSGSYEQYF. CDR3 sequence (DNA): TGTGCCAGCAGCTTAGTCGGGACTAGCGGATCCTACGAGCAGTACTTC. The full variable domain, completed using reference TRBV7-9 and TRBJ2-7, is DTGVSQNPRHKITKRGQNVTFRCDPISEHNRLYWYRQTLGQGPEFLTYFQNEAQLEKSRLLSDRFSAERPKGSFSTLEIQRTEQGDSAMYLCASSLVGTSGSYEQYFGPGTRLTVT.

The chain links TRBV6-1 to TRBJ1-2; TRBD1 might be the D (5 bases). This CDR3 is 13 amino acids long. The V gene's germline CDR1 is MNHNS and CDR2 SASEGT. The V end was cut by 3 bases, the J end by 5 bases, with 10 bases between. The CDR3 sequence is CASSDSGGYGYTF. The CDR3 DNA is TGTGCCAGCAGTGACTCCGGGGGGTATGGCTACACCTTC.

The chain uses TRBV28 and TRBJ1-2; D possibly corresponds to TRBD1 (6 bases). This CDR3 region has 17 residues. The germline V and J ends were trimmed by 6 bases and 1 base, with 21 bases remaining between them. Germline V CDR1 and CDR2: MDHEN, SYDVKM. Here the CDR3 reads CASSRDTVSRGNYGYTF. As DNA, the CDR3 is TGTGCCAGCAGCCGGGACACTGTGTCCCGGGGTAACTATGGCTACACCTTC.

The J gene is TRBJ2-6, the V gene TRBV7-9; D ambiguous. Germline V gives CDR1 SEHNR, CDR2 FQNEAQ (reference sequence). V lost 5 bases to trimming and J lost 1 base, with 9 bases between them. The CDR3 is 15 amino acids. CDR3 sequence: CASSPPVSGANVLTF. As DNA, the CDR3 is TGTGCCAGCAGCCCTCCGGTATCTGGGGCCAACGTCCTGACTTTC.

This rearrangement joins TRBV27 to TRBJ2-2, with D possibly TRBD2 on 5 matching bases. V was trimmed by 9 bases and J by 1 base, leaving 12 bases between them. The CDR3 contains 14 residues. In germline, CDR1 is MNHEY, CDR2 SMNVEV (reference sequence). The CDR3 loop reads CASKFSENTGELFF. CDR3 sequence (DNA): TGTGCCAGTAAATTTAGCGAGAACACCGGGGAGCTGTTTTTT.

J is TRBJ2-7 and V is TRBV4-1; 7 bases match TRBD2. The V segment lost 3 bases and the J segment 2 bases; nucleotides outside the gene matches: 10. The germline gives CDR1 MGHRA, CDR2 YSYEKL. The CDR3 consists of 16 residues. CDR3 protein: CASSHTSAGTTYEQYF. The CDR3 DNA is TGCGCCAGCAGCCATACTAGCGCAGGGACTACCTACGAGCAGTACTTC.

The CDR3 DNA sequence: TGTGCCAGCAGTTCAACAGGGAGGGGGGCCAAAAACATTCAGTACTTC. Translating gives CASSSTGRGAKNIQYF. The chain has TRBV27 and TRBJ2-4; D is possibly TRBD2 (7 bases). The germline V gene has CDR1 MNHEY and CDR2 SMNVEV (reference sequence). The V gene lost 4 bases and the J gene lost 1 base, with 14 bases spanning the gap. The CDR3 is 16 residues long.

V gene TRBV30 combines with J gene TRBJ1-6; unclear D gene. This CDR3 spans 13 amino acids. Per the germline V gene, CDR1 is GTSNPN and CDR2 is SVGIG (reference sequence). V was shortened by 8 bases and J by 0 bases, with 8 bases between the two germline ends. CDR3 region: CAVISSYNSPLHF. CDR3 nucleotides: TGTGCCGTAATTAGCTCCTATAATTCACCCCTCCACTTT. Complete variable domain (other parts from reference TRBV30 and TRBJ1-6): SQTIHQWPATLVQPVGSPLSLECTVEGTSNPNLYWYRQAAGRGLQLLFYSVGIGQISSEVPQNLSASRPQDRQFILSSKKLLLSDSGFYLCAVISSYNSPLHFGNGTRLTVT.

This rearrangement joins TRBV9 to TRBJ2-7, with TRBD2 identical over 10 bases. Germline V gene data show CDR1 as SGDLS and CDR2 as YYNGEE. With 0 bases clipped from V and 4 bases from J, the junction kept 7 bases outside the gene matches. There are 16 residues in the CDR3. CDR3 nucleotide sequence: TGTGCCAGCAGCGTAGGAGCGGGGGGGATTGCGTACGAGCAGTACTTC. Translation: CASSVGAGGIAYEQYF.

This clone was observed a handful of times. This chain joins TRBV19 and TRBJ1-5, with a possible D match to TRBD1 (6 bases). Germline V gene data show CDR1 as LNHDA and CDR2 as SQIVND (reference sequence). The V gene lost 7 bases and the J gene lost 7 bases, with 20 bases spanning the gap. This CDR3 has 15 residues. CDR3 in amino acids: CASKVPGAAPQPQHF. CDR3 coding DNA: TGTGCCAGTAAAGTCCCAGGGGCGGCTCCCCAGCCCCAGCATTTT.